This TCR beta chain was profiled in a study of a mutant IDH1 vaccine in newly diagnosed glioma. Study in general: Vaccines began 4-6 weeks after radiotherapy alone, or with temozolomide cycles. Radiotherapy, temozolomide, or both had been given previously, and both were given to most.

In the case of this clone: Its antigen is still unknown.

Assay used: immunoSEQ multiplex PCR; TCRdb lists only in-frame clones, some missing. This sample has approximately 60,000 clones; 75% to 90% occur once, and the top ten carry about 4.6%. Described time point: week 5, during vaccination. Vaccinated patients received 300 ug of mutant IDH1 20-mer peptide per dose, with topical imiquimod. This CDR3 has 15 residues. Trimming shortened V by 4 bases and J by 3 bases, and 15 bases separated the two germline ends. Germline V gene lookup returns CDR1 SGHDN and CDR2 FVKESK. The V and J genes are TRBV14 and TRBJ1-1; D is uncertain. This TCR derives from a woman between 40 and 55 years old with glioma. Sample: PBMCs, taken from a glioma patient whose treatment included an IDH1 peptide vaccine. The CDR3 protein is CASSPLRVVYTEAFF. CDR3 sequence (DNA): TGTGCCAGCAGCCCTCTACGGGTGGTGTACACTGAAGCTTTCTTT.